Listed here are 9 T cell receptor beta chains from one sample, sequenced in a study of blood T cell repertoires in COVID-19 (dated by TCRdb to the early 2020s). The method behind the library was the immunoSEQ multiplex PCR assay. The source is immuneACCESS, and TCRdb retained only in-frame sequences with V and J called. Part of the clones is not carried over; for the studies checked, unresolved V genes explain less than half of this, and the remainder is unexplained. The sample profile shows roughly 200,000 clones; about 85% of them were found once. Of the sample, just under 25% falls within the top ten clones. The source material was PBMCs or T cells enriched from blood (not recorded which). These receptors all stem from a woman aged 40-49 years in a cohort exposed to, infected with or recovered from COVID-19 (not recorded which).

J is TRBJ2-7 and V is TRBV27; 7 bases match TRBD2. The CDR3 totals 14 residues. In germline, CDR1 is MNHEY, CDR2 SMNVEV (reference sequence). Trimming cost V 3 bases and J 0 bases; bases outside gene matches: 2. The CDR3, as DNA: TGTGCCAGCAGTTTCTCGGGAGGCTCCTACGAGCAGTACTTC. Protein product: CASSFSGGSYEQYF.

This clone was recorded a few times. The chain combines TRBV19 with TRBJ1-2; the D is unclear. Trimming stripped 4 bases from V and 7 bases from J, with 22 bases between. Looked up from germline, CDR1 is LNHDA and CDR2 is SQIVND (reference sequence). The CDR3 consists of 16 residues. This CDR3 is CASSKDSTLLGGGYTF. DNA of the CDR3: TGTGCCAGTAGTAAAGACTCGACACTGCTGGGAGGTGGCTACACCTTC.

This chain's CDR3 is CAISEGAPYEQYF. CDR3 in DNA: TGTGCCATCAGTGAGGGGGCGCCCTACGAGCAGTACTTC. The V call is TRBV10-3, the J call TRBJ2-7; D might be TRBD1 (5 bases). Germline CDR1 ENHRY, CDR2 SYGVKD. V was trimmed by 2 bases and J by 2 bases, leaving 7 bases between them. The CDR3 is made up of 13 amino acids.

The chain joins TRBV6-5 to TRBJ1-1, with a weak D call TRBD1 (5 bases). The CDR3 contains 14 residues. Germline loops: CDR1 MNHEY, CDR2 SVGAGI. V was pared by 6 bases and J by 5 bases, with 16 bases between. CDR3 region: CASSRDLRTTEAFF. In DNA, the CDR3 is TGTGCCAGCAGCCGGGACTTACGGACTACTGAAGCTTTCTTT.

This chain uses TRBV25-1 with TRBJ2-1; 10 bases align to TRBD1. The V and J ends lost 4 bases and 8 bases, in that order; junction bases with no gene match: 5. CDR1 and CDR2 from the germline V gene are MGHDK and SYGVNS. The CDR3 totals 14 residues. CDR3 DNA: TGTGCCAGCAGTGTCCGGGACAGGGGCGATGAGCAGTTCTTC. This codes for CASSVRDRGDEQFF.

Comments on this clone: Additional DNA sequences in this sample encode the identical CDR3. The V and J genes are TRBV5-1 and TRBJ1-1, with TRBD1 as a possible D gene (6 bases). V dropped 4 bases and J dropped 0 bases, with 10 bases sitting between them. CDR1 SGHRS and CDR2 YFSETQ come from the germline V gene. The CDR3 runs 14 residues. This CDR3 reads CASSITGLNTEAFF. The CDR3 coding sequence is TGCGCCAGCAGCATAACAGGGTTGAACACTGAAGCTTTCTTT.

This chain connects TRBV27 to TRBJ2-7; a possible D gene is TRBD1 (5 bases). Trimming took 5 bases from V and 2 from J, leaving 13 bases between them. The CDR3 totals 14 residues. CDR1 is MNHEY and CDR2 is SMNVEV in the germline V gene (reference sequence). CDR3 DNA sequence: TGTGCCAGCAGTCTAGGATGGGGCCCCTACGAGCAGTACTTC. Protein sequence: CASSLGWGPYEQYF.

The V gene is TRBV7-9, the J gene TRBJ1-1; D is possibly TRBD1 (5 bases). Germline V lookup: CDR1 SEHNR, CDR2 FQNEAQ (reference sequence). The CDR3 totals 14 residues. The germline V and J ends were trimmed by 1 base and 3 bases, with 9 bases remaining between them. The CDR3 reads CASSLVPGDTEAFF. The CDR3 bases are TGTGCCAGCAGCTTAGTCCCGGGGGACACTGAAGCTTTCTTT. The full variable domain, its missing parts supplied by reference TRBV7-9 and TRBJ1-1, is DTGVSQNPRHKITKRGQNVTFRCDPISEHNRLYWYRQTLGQGPEFLTYFQNEAQLEKSRLLSDRFSAERPKGSFSTLEIQRTEQGDSAMYLCASSLVPGDTEAFFGQGTRLTVV.

The chain is built from TRBV9 and TRBJ2-1; 7 nucleotides line up with TRBD2. Germline V lookup: CDR1 SGDLS, CDR2 YYNGEE. The length of the CDR3 is 14 residues. Trimming cost V 1 base and J 8 bases; bases outside gene matches: 6. In DNA, the CDR3 is TGTGCCAGCAGCGTACAGCTAGCGGAGGATGAGCAGTTCTTC. This codes for CASSVQLAEDEQFF.